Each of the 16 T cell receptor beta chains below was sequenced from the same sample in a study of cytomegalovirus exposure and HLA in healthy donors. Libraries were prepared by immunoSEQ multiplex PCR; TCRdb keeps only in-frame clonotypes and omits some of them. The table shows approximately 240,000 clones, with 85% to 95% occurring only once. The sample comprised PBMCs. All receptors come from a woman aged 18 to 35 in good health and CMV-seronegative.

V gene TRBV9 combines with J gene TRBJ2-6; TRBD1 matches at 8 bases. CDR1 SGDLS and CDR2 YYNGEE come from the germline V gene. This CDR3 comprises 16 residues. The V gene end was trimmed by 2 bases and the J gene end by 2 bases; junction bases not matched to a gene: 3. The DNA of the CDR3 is TGTGCCAGCAGCGTGGAGACAGGGGCTGGGGCCAACGTCCTGACTTTC. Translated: CASSVETGAGANVLTF.

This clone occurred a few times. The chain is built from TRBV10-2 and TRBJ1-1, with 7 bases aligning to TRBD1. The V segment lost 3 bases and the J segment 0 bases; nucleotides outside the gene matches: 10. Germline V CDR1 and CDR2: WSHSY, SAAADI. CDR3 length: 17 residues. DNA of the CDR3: TGCGCCAGCAGTGAACTTCCGGGACAGAGAATGAACACTGAAGCTTTCTTT. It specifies CASSELPGQRMNTEAFF.

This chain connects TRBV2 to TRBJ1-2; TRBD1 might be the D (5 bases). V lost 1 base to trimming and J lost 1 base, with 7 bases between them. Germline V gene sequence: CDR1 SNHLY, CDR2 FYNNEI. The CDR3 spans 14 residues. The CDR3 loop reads CASSEGQINYGYTF. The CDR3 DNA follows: TGTGCCAGCAGTGAAGGACAGATTAACTATGGCTACACCTTC.

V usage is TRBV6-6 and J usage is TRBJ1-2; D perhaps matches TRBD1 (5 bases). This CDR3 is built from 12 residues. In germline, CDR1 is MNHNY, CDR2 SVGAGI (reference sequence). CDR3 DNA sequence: TGTGGAGCCTTAGTGGGGCCCTATGGCTACACCTTC. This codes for CGALVGPYGYTF.

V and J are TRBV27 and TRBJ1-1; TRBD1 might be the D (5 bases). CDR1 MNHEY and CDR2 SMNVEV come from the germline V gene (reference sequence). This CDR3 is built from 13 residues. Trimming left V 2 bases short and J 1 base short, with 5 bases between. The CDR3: CASSLDRNTEAFF. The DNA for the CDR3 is TGTGCCAGCAGTTTAGACAGGAACACTGAAGCTTTCTTT.

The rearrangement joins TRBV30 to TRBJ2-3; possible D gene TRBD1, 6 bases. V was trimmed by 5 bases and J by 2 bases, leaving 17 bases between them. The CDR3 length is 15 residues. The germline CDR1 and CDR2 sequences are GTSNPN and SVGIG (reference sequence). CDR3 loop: CAWGQGGWDTDTQYF. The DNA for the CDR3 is TGTGCCTGGGGACAAGGGGGTTGGGACACAGATACGCAGTATTTT.

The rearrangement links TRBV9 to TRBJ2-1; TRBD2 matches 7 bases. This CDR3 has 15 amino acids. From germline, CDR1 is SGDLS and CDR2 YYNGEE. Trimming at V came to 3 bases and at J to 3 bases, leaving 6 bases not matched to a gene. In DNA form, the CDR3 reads TGTGCCAGCAGCGAGGGACTAACCAACTACAATGAGCAGTTCTTC. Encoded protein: CASSEGLTNYNEQFF.

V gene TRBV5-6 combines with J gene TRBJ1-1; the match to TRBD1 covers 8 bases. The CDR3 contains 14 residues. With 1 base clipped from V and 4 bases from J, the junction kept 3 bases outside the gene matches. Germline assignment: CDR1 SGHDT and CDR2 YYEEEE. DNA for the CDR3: TGTGCCAGCAGCTTGCAGGGGGCATTCACTGAAGCTTTCTTT. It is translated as CASSLQGAFTEAFF. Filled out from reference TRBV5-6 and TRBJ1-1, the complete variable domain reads DAGVTQSPTHLIKTRGQQVTLRCSPKSGHDTVSWYQQALGQGPQFIFQYYEEEERQRGNFPDRFSGHQFPNYSSELNVNALLLGDSALYLCASSLQGAFTEAFFGQGTRLTVV.

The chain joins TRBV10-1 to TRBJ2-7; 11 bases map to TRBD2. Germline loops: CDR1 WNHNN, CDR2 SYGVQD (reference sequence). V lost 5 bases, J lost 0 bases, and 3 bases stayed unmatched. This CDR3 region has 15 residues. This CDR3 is CASSPSGRTSYEQYF. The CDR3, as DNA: TGCGCCAGCAGTCCTAGCGGGAGGACCTCCTACGAGCAGTACTTC.

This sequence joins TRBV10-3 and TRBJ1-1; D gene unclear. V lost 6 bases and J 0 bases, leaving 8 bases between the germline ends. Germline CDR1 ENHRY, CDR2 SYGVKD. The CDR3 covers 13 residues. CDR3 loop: CAIRVQVNTEAFF. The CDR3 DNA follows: TGTGCCATCAGAGTCCAGGTGAACACTGAAGCTTTCTTT.

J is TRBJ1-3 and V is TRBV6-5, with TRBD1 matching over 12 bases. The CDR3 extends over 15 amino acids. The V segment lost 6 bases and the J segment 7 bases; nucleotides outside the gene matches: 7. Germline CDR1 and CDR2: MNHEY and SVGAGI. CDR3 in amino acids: CASSQTGTGGNTIYF. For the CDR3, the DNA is TGTGCCAGCAGCCAAACGGGGACAGGGGGCAACACCATATATTTT.

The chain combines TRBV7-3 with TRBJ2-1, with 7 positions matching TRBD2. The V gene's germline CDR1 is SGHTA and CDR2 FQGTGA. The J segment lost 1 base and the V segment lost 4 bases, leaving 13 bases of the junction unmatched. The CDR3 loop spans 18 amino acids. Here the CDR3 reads CASSSLTSSGLSYNEQFF. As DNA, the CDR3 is TGTGCCAGCAGCTCACTCACATCTAGCGGATTATCCTACAATGAGCAGTTCTTC.

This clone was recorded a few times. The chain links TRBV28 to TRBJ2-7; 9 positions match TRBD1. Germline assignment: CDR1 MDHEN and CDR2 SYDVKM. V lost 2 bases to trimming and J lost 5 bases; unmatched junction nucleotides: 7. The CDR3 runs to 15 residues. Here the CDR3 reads CASSLAGTGLHEQYF. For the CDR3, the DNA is TGTGCCAGCAGTTTAGCCGGGACAGGGCTTCACGAGCAGTACTTC.

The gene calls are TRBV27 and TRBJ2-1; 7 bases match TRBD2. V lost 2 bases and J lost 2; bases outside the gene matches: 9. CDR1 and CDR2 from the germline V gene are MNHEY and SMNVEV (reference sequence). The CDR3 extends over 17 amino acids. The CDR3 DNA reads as TGTGCCAGCAGTTTAATCCAACTAGCGCCAACCTACAATGAGCAGTTCTTC. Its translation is CASSLIQLAPTYNEQFF.

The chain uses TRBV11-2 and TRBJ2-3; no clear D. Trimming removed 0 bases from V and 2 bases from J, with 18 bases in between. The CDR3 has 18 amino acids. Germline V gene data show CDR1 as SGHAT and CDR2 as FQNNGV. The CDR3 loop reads CASSLDGLPAIDTDTQYF. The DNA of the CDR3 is TGTGCCAGCAGCTTAGATGGGCTCCCGGCCATTGACACAGATACGCAGTATTTT.

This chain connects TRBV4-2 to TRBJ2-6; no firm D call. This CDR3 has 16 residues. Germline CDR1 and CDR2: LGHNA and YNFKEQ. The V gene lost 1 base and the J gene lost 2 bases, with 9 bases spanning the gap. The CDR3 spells CASSQVGGTGANVLTF. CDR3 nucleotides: TGTGCCAGCAGCCAAGTTGGCGGCACTGGGGCCAACGTCCTGACTTTC.